This TCR beta chain is drawn from a study of spatial heterogeneity in lung cancer. The wider study: The study consistently detected more beta-chain than alpha-chain sequences.

General study findings and limits: Ubiquitous expanded tumor TCRs were seen in blood more at resection than at follow-up.

Carried by each TCR cDNA molecule was a unique molecular identifier. One entry per CDR3 protein results from TCRdb running MiXCR on the 5' RACE reads. In the table there are some 21,000 distinct CDR3 sequences, about 3% of which are singletons. This clonotype came up a few times. The antigen is undetermined. Indicated time point: sample taken at primary tumor resection. Unsorted samples of tumor, nontumor lung or frozen PBMC had their whole RNA sequenced. Patients with untreated early-stage non-small cell lung cancer, numbering some 72, were the donors. The germline gives CDR1 GTSNPN, CDR2 SVGIG (reference sequence). V dropped 0 bases and J dropped 8 bases, with 10 bases sitting between them. The length of the CDR3 is 13 residues.

V gene TRBV30 combines with J gene TRBJ2-2; D is possibly TRBD1 (5 bases). The receptor was isolated from a female donor with early-stage non-small cell lung cancer. This sample comprised PBMCs, obtained at surgery. The CDR3 DNA is TGTGCCTGGAGTGTAAAGGGGCCGGGGGAGCTGTTTTTT. Amino acids: CAWSVKGPGELFF.